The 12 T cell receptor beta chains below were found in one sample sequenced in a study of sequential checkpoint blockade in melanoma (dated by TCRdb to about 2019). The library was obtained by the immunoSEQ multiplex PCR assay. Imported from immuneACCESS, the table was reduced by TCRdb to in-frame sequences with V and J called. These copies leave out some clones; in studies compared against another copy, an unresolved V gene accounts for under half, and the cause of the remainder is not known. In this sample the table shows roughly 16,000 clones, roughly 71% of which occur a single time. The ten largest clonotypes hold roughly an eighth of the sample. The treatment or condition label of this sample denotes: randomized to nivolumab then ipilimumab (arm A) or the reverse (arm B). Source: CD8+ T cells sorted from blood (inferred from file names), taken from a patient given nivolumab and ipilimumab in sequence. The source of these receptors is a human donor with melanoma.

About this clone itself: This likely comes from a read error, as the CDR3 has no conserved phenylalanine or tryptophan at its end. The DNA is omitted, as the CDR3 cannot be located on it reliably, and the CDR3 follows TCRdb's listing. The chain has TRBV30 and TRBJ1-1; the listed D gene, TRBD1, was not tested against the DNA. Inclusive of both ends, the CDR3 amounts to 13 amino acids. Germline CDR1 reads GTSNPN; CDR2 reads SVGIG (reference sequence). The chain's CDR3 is CAGTGTGGVGSFL.

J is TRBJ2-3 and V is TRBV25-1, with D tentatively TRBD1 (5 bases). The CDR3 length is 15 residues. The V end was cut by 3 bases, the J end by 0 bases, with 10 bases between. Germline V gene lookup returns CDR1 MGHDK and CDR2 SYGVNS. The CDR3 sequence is CASSDDRWSTDTQYF. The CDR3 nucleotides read TGTGCCAGCAGTGATGACAGATGGAGCACAGATACGCAGTATTTT.

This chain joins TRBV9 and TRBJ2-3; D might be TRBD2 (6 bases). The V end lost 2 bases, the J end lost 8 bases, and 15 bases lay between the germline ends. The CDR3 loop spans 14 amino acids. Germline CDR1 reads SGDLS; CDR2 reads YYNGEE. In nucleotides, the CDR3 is TGTGCCAGCAGCGTCGGGACTTCGGGGGTTACGCAGTATTTT. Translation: CASSVGTSGVTQYF.

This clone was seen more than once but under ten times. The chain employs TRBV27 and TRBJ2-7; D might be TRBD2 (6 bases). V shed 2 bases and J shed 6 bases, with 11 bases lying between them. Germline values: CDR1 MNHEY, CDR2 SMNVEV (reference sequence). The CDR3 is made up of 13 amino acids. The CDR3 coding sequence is TGTGCCAGCAGTTTAACGGGAGCTAGCGAGCAGTACTTC. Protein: CASSLTGASEQYF.

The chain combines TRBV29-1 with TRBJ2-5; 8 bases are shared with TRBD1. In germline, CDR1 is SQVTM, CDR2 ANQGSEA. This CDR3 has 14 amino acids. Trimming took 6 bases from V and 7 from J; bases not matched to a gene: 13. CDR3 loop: CSVELGQAGWTQYF. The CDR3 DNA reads TGCAGCGTCGAGCTGGGACAGGCCGGTTGGACCCAGTACTTC.

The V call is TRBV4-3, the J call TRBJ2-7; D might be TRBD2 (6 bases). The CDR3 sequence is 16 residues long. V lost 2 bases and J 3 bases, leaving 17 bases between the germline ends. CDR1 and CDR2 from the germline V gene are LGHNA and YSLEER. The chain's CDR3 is CASSQLLGLRGYEQYF. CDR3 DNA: TGCGCCAGCAGCCAACTCTTGGGATTGCGGGGCTACGAGCAGTACTTC.

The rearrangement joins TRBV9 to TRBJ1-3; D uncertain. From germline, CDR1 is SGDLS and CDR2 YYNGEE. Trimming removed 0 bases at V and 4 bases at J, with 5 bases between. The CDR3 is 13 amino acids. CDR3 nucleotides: TGTGCCAGCAGCGTAGGGGAGGGAAACACCATATATTTT. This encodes CASSVGEGNTIYF.

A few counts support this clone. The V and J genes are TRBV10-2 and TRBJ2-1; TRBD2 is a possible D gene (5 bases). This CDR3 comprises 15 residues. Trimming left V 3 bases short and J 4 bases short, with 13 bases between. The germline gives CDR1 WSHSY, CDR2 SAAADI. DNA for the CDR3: TGCGCCAGCAGTGACTCGAGCGGTGATTACAATGAGCAGTTCTTC. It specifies CASSDSSGDYNEQFF.

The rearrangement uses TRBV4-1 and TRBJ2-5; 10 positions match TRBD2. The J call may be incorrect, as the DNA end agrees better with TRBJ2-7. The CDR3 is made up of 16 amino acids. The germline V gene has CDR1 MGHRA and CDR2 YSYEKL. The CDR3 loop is CASSQDGLADSYEQYF. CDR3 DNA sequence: TGCGCCAGCAGCCAAGACGGACTAGCGGACTCCTACGAGCAGTACTTC.

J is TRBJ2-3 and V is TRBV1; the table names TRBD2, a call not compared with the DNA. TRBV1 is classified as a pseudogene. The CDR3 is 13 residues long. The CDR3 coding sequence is TGCACCAGCAGCCAAAGCAACACAGATACGCAGTATTTT. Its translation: CTSSQSNTDTQYF.

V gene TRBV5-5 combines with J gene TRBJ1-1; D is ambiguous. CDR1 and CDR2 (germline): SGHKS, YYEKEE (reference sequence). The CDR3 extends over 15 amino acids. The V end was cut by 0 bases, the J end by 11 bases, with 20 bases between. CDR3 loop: CASSLGEGSLNWAFF. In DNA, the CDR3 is TGTGCCAGCAGCTTGGGGGAGGGCTCCTTGAATTGGGCTTTCTTT.

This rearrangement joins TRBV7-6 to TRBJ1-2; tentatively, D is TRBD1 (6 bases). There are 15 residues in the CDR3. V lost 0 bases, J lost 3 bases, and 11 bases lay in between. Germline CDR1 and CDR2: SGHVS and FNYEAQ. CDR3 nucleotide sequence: TGTGCCAGCAGCTTAGCGGCAGGGGTGGACTATGGCTACACCTTC. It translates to CASSLAAGVDYGYTF.